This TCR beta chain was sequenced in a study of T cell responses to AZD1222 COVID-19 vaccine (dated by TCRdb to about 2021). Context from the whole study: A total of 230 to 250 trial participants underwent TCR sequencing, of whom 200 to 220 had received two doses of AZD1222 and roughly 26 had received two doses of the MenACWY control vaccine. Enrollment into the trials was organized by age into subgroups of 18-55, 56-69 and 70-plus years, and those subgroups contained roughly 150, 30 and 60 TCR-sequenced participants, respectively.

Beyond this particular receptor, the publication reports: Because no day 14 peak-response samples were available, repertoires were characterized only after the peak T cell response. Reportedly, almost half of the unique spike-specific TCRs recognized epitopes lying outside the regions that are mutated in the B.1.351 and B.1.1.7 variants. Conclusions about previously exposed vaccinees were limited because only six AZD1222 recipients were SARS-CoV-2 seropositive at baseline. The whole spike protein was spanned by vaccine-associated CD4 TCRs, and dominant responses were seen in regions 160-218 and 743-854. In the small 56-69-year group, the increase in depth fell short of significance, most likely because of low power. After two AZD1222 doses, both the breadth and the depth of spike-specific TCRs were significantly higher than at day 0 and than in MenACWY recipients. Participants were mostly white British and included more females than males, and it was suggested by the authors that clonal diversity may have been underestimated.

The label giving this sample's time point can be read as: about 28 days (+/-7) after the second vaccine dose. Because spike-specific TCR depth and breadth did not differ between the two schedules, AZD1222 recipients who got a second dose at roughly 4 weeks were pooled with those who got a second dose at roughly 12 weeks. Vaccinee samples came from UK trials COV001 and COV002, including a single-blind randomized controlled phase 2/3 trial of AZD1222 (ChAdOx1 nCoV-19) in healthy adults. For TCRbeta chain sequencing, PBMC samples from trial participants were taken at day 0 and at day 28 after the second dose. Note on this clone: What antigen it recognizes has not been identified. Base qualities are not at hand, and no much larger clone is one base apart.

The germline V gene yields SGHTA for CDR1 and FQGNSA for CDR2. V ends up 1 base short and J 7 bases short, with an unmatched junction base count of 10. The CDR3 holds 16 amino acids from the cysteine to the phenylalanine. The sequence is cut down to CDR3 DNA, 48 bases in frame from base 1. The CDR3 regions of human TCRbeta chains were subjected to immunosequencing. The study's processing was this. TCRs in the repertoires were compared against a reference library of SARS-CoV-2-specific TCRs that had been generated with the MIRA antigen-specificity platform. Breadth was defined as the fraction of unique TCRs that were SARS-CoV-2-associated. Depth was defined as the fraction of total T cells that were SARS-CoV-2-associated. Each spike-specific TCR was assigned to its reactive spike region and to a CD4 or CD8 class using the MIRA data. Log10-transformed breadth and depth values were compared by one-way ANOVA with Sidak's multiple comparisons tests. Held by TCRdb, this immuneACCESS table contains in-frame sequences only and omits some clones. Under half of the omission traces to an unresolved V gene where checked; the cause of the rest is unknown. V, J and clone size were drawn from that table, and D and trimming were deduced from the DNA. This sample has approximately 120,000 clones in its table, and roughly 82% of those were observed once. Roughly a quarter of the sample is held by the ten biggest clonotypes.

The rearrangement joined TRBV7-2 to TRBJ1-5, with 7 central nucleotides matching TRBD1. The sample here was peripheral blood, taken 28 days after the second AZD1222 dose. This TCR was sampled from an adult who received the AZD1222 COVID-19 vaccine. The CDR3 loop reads CASSLVSGGVGQPQHF. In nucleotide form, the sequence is TGTGCCAGCAGCTTAGTTTCAGGGGGAGTAGGGCAGCCCCAGCATTTT.